Each of the 32 T cell receptor beta chains below was sequenced from the same sample in a study of T cell responses to AZD1222 COVID-19 vaccine. The repertoire was sequenced with immunoSEQ multiplex PCR; TCRdb's copy has only in-frame clones and lacks some. The table shows 100,000 to 110,000 clones, with about 83% occurring only once. Material: peripheral blood, obtained on day 0 of AZD1222 vaccination. These receptors all stem from an adult in good health.

The chain couples TRBV11-2 to TRBJ1-1; D possibly corresponds to TRBD1 (5 bases). Germline CDR1 reads SGHAT; CDR2 reads FQNNGV. V was shortened by 4 bases and J by 4 bases, with 10 bases between the two germline ends. The CDR3 runs to 13 residues. The CDR3 nucleotides are TGTGCCAGCAGCTCCCTGGGACCCACTGAAGCTTTCTTT. Translated, it gives CASSSLGPTEAFF.

The chain employs TRBV7-2 and TRBJ1-4, with 7 bases that match TRBD1. The CDR3 spans 14 residues. V dropped 5 bases and J dropped 6; count of bases not matched to a gene: 6. In germline, CDR1 is SGHTA, CDR2 FQGNSA. The CDR3: CASSRRQGDEKLFF. The CDR3 coding sequence is TGTGCCAGCAGCCGTCGACAGGGAGATGAAAAACTGTTTTTT. The full variable domain, with the rest looked up from reference TRBV7-2 and TRBJ1-4, is GAGVSQSPSNKVTEKGKDVELRCDPISGHTALYWYRQSLGQGLEFLIYFQGNSAPDKSGLPSDRFSAERTGGSVSTLTIQRTQQEDSAVYLCASSRRQGDEKLFFGSGTQLSVL.

V usage is TRBV4-1 and J usage is TRBJ2-5, with D hard to call. Per germline, CDR1 MGHRA and CDR2 YSYEKL. The length of the CDR3 is 14 residues. V was pared by 3 bases and J by 5 bases, with 13 bases between. The chain's CDR3 is CASSQPDLRETQYF. CDR3 DNA sequence: TGCGCCAGCAGCCAGCCGGACCTAAGGGAGACCCAGTACTTC.

This clone was seen just once. The genes are TRBV20-1 and TRBJ2-1, with 9 bases lining up with TRBD2. The CDR3 sequence is 14 residues long. Germline CDR1 and CDR2: DFQATT and SNEGSKA (reference sequence). Unmatched junction bases numbered 7, after V lost 3 bases and J lost 7 bases. The CDR3 loop is CSASLAGVRNEQFF. In DNA, the CDR3 is TGCAGTGCTAGTTTAGCGGGAGTAAGGAATGAGCAGTTCTTC.

This clone has just a few counts. The chain uses TRBV7-2 and TRBJ1-1, with 8 bases matching TRBD1. CDR1 is SGHTA, CDR2 FQGNSA, per germline. This CDR3 is built from 11 residues. Trimming cost V 5 bases and J 10 bases; bases outside gene matches: 3. CDR3 residues: CASSAGQVAFF. Here the CDR3 DNA reads TGTGCCAGCAGCGCGGGACAGGTAGCTTTCTTT.

This chain connects TRBV2 to TRBJ1-5; D unclear. V lost 2 bases and J 3 bases, leaving 8 bases between the germline ends. The CDR3 contains 14 residues. The germline V gene has CDR1 SNHLY and CDR2 FYNNEI. CDR3 bases: TGTGCCAGCAGTGAAATGTACAACAATCAGCCCCAGCATTTT. Translated, it gives CASSEMYNNQPQHF.

V gene TRBV5-1 combines with J gene TRBJ1-2, with no clear D. The germline gives CDR1 SGHRS, CDR2 YFSETQ. The CDR3 covers 13 residues. The V end was cut by 0 bases, the J end by 4 bases, with 7 bases between. The DNA of the CDR3 is TGCGCCAGCAGCTTGGCTGCGGGCTATGGCTACACCTTC. It translates to CASSLAAGYGYTF.

This sequence joins TRBV6-2 or TRBV6-3 and TRBJ2-7; 12 bases match TRBD2. J lost 5 bases, V lost 3 bases, and 2 bases had no gene match. This CDR3 comprises 14 residues. Germline V gene sequence: CDR1 MNHEY, CDR2 SVGEGT. The CDR3 region has the DNA TGTGCCAGCAGTTATCTAGCGGGGGGGCACGAGCAGTACTTC. Its translation: CASSYLAGGHEQYF.

This rearrangement joins TRBV18 to TRBJ1-2; TRBD1 might be the D (5 bases). V dropped 0 bases and J dropped 5 bases, with 13 bases sitting between them. The V gene's germline CDR1 is KGHSH and CDR2 LQKENI. The CDR3 has 15 residues. In DNA, the CDR3 is TGTGCCAGCTCACCACCCGGGGCAGGGCCGTATGGCTACACCTTC. It specifies CASSPPGAGPYGYTF.

The chain combines TRBV7-3 with TRBJ1-2; weak D call: TRBD1 (6 bases). Germline CDR1 SGHTA, CDR2 FQGTGA. The V and J ends lost 1 base and 7 bases respectively, with 13 bases between them. CDR3 length equals 14 residues. CDR3 sequence: CASSLMGDNGGYTF. In DNA form, the CDR3 reads TGTGCCAGCAGCTTAATGGGGGACAACGGTGGCTACACCTTC.

This rearrangement joins TRBV4-1 to TRBJ2-3; the D gene is possibly TRBD1 (6 bases). V gave up 1 base and J gave up 5 bases, with 16 bases separating them. This CDR3 comprises 16 residues. CDR1 and CDR2 (germline): MGHRA, YSYEKL. The CDR3 is CASSQVDQGRRDTQYF. In nucleotides, the CDR3 is TGCGCCAGCAGCCAAGTCGATCAGGGGCGAAGAGATACGCAGTATTTT.

This clone was recorded once. The V and J genes are TRBV25-1 and TRBJ2-7; 9 bases fit TRBD1. Trimming took 2 bases from V and 2 from J; bases not matched to a gene: 4. The CDR3 consists of 15 residues. Per germline, CDR1 MGHDK and CDR2 SYGVNS. CDR3 residues: CASSERQGVTYEQYF. The CDR3 DNA sequence: TGTGCCAGCAGTGAACGACAGGGGGTCACCTACGAGCAGTACTTC.

The chain uses TRBV7-9 and TRBJ2-1; D is undetermined. Germline V gene sequence: CDR1 SEHNR, CDR2 FQNEAQ (reference sequence). The CDR3 covers 12 residues. Trimming left V 5 bases short and J 4 bases short, with 6 bases between. The CDR3 nucleotides are TGTGCCAGCAGCCTCACTTACAATGAGCAGTTCTTC. The encoded protein is CASSLTYNEQFF.

The rearrangement links TRBV18 to TRBJ1-6; no clear D. V shed 1 base and J shed 7 bases, with 5 bases lying between them. The CDR3 is 13 amino acids. Looked up from germline, CDR1 is KGHSH and CDR2 is LQKENI. This CDR3 is CASSPQENSPLHF. CDR3 coding DNA: TGTGCCAGCTCACCACAGGAGAATTCACCCCTCCACTTT.

V usage is TRBV10-3 and J usage is TRBJ2-3; D remains ambiguous. This CDR3 is built from 16 residues. Trimming removed 0 bases at V and 11 bases at J, with 21 bases between. CDR1 is ENHRY and CDR2 is SYGVKD in the germline V gene. The CDR3 protein is CAISESTVLTVSKQYF. The CDR3 DNA reads as TGTGCCATCAGTGAGTCGACGGTATTAACCGTTAGTAAGCAGTATTTT.

The chain recombines TRBV5-5 with TRBJ2-5; 9 bases are a match to TRBD1. The germline CDR1 and CDR2 sequences are SGHKS and YYEKEE (reference sequence). This CDR3 comprises 16 residues. Trimming cost V 2 bases and J 2 bases; bases outside gene matches: 7. Written as DNA, the CDR3 is TGTGCCAGCAGCTTAGGGCCGGGACAGGGTCAAGAGACCCAGTACTTC. Its translation is CASSLGPGQGQETQYF.

This clone was seen only a few times. The rearrangement links TRBV7-6 to TRBJ1-5, with 9 bases matching TRBD1. The CDR3 is 16 residues long. V trimming: 1 base; J trimming: 6 bases; junction bases outside the gene matches: 7. Germline CDR1 and CDR2: SGHVS and FNYEAQ. CDR3: CASSLGTGAQGQPQHF. The CDR3 nucleotides are TGTGCCAGCAGCTTAGGGACAGGGGCTCAGGGTCAGCCCCAGCATTTT.

The rearrangement uses TRBV3-1 (or the pseudogene TRBV3-2) and TRBJ2-2; D gene ambiguous. Germline V gene lookup returns CDR1 LGHDT and CDR2 YNNKEL (reference sequence). Trimming removed 4 bases at V and 1 base at J, with 16 bases between. This CDR3 comprises 17 residues. CDR3 sequence: CASSRRTVGKNTGELFF. CDR3 bases: TGTGCCAGCAGCCGACGAACGGTGGGGAAGAACACCGGGGAGCTGTTTTTT.

The J gene is TRBJ2-3, the V gene TRBV7-3; no firm D call. Germline loops: CDR1 SGHTA, CDR2 FQGTGA. The CDR3 has 17 amino acids. V lost 1 base and J 0 bases, leaving 14 bases between the germline ends. The chain's CDR3 is CASSLIGRAASTDTQYF. CDR3 DNA: TGTGCCAGCAGCTTAATAGGCCGGGCAGCTAGCACAGATACGCAGTATTTT. Full variable domain (missing parts from reference TRBV7-3 and TRBJ2-3): GAGVSQTPSNKVTEKGKYVELRCDPISGHTALYWYRQSLGQGPEFLIYFQGTGAADDSGLPNDRFFAVRPEGSVSTLKIQRTERGDSAVYLCASSLIGRAASTDTQYFGPGTRLTVL.

The J gene is TRBJ2-6, the V gene TRBV6-6; the D gene is possibly TRBD2 (5 bases). From germline, CDR1 is MNHNY and CDR2 SVGAGI (reference sequence). The CDR3 is made up of 13 amino acids. V shed 11 bases and J shed 0 bases, with 8 bases lying between them. The CDR3 reads CAGGSSGANVLTF. The CDR3 DNA reads as TGTGCCGGCGGGTCCTCTGGGGCCAACGTCCTGACTTTC.

In DNA, the CDR3 is TGTGCCAGCAGCAGAAGGACAGGCGATACCGGGGAGCTGTTTTTT. Protein sequence: CASSRRTGDTGELFF. This sequence joins TRBV3-1 (or the pseudogene TRBV3-2) and TRBJ2-2; 7 nucleotides agree with TRBD1. After removal of 5 bases from V and 5 bases from J, the junction contained 8 bases not matched to a gene. From germline, CDR1 is LGHDT and CDR2 YNNKEL (reference sequence). The CDR3 is 15 residues long.

The chain joins TRBV7-9 to TRBJ2-7, with D possibly matching TRBD1 (6 bases). V lost 7 bases, J lost 0 bases, and 13 bases lay in between. The germline V gene has CDR1 SEHNR and CDR2 FQNEAQ (reference sequence). CDR3 size: 14 residues. The DNA of the CDR3 is TGTGCCAGCAATCGGGACACCAACTCCTACGAGCAGTACTTC. Its protein product is CASNRDTNSYEQYF.

The chain recombines TRBV6-5 with TRBJ2-7, with D tentatively TRBD1 (5 bases). V shed 0 bases and J shed 1 base, with 13 bases lying between them. The CDR3 consists of 16 residues. Per germline, CDR1 MNHEY and CDR2 SVGAGI. The CDR3: CASSYSTPRQSYEQYF. Written as DNA, the CDR3 is TGTGCCAGCAGTTACTCGACCCCTCGACAGTCCTACGAGCAGTACTTC.

V is TRBV9 and J is TRBJ2-3; maybe TRBD2 (6 bases). This CDR3 is 18 amino acids long. V lost 0 bases and J 0 bases, leaving 17 bases between the germline ends. CDR1 is SGDLS, CDR2 YYNGEE, per germline. The CDR3 loop reads CASSVGGGGSLSTDTQYF. CDR3 nucleotides: TGTGCCAGCAGCGTAGGTGGGGGAGGATCCCTGAGCACAGATACGCAGTATTTT.

This chain links TRBV15 with TRBJ1-3, with D unresolved. Germline-derived CDR1 and CDR2 are LNHNV and YYDKDF (reference sequence). This CDR3 region has 13 residues. Trimming stripped 7 bases from V and 0 bases from J, with 7 bases between. CDR3 in amino acids: CATKHLSGNTIYF. In nucleotides, the CDR3 is TGTGCCACCAAGCATCTCTCTGGAAACACCATATATTTT.

This chain links TRBV7-8 with TRBJ2-7, with TRBD1 matching over 7 bases. V trimming: 1 base; J trimming: 6 bases; junction bases outside the gene matches: 3. The germline gives CDR1 SGHVS, CDR2 FQNEAQ. CDR3 size: 13 residues. CDR3 protein: CASSLETGSEQYF. In DNA form, the CDR3 reads TGTGCCAGCAGCTTAGAGACAGGGAGCGAGCAGTACTTC.

The genes are TRBV5-6 and TRBJ2-7, with D tentatively TRBD1 (6 bases). V lost 2 bases to trimming and J lost 5 bases, with 17 bases between them. The CDR3 is made up of 15 amino acids. From germline, CDR1 is SGHDT and CDR2 YYEEEE. In DNA form, the CDR3 reads TGTGCCAGCAGCTTCGAGGGCTTGGGGGCTAACGAGCAGTACTTC. It yields the protein CASSFEGLGANEQYF.

V and J are TRBV6-5 and TRBJ1-5; a weak D match, TRBD1 (5 bases). The CDR3 loop spans 12 amino acids. Germline V gene lookup returns CDR1 MNHEY and CDR2 SVGAGI. Trimming left V 0 bases short and J 9 bases short, with 6 bases between. In nucleotides, the CDR3 is TGTGCCAGCAGTTACTCGAGGGGGCCCCAGCATTTT. The encoded protein is CASSYSRGPQHF.

This chain's CDR3 is CASSHGLKGSPGNTIYF. The CDR3 DNA reads TGCGCCAGCAGCCATGGATTGAAGGGATCACCTGGAAACACCATATATTTT. The gene calls are TRBV4-1 and TRBJ1-3; no clear D gene. This CDR3 region has 17 residues. Germline CDR1 and CDR2: MGHRA and YSYEKL. Trimming cost V 3 bases and J 2 bases, with 17 bases left between them.

This clone was counted once. The rearrangement joins TRBV9 to TRBJ1-1, with 7 bases that match TRBD1. The CDR3 runs to 12 residues. Germline-derived CDR1 and CDR2 are SGDLS and YYNGEE. Unmatched junction bases numbered 5, after V lost 7 bases and J lost 5 bases. The CDR3 is CASDRVGTEAFF. In DNA, the CDR3 is TGTGCCAGCGACAGGGTAGGAACTGAAGCTTTCTTT.

The chain carries TRBV19 and TRBJ2-1; the D is unclear. The germline V gene has CDR1 LNHDA and CDR2 SQIVND (reference sequence). The CDR3 has 12 residues. The V end lost 3 bases, the J end lost 7 bases, and 7 bases lay between the germline ends. CDR3 sequence (DNA): TGTGCCAGTAGTATGGAGCTTAATGAGCAGTTCTTC. It specifies CASSMELNEQFF.

V gene TRBV30 combines with J gene TRBJ2-1; D is unclear. The CDR3 loop spans 16 amino acids. Between the trimmed V and J ends, which lost 2 bases and 0 bases, there was a span of 14 bases. Germline CDR1 is GTSNPN and CDR2 is SVGIG (reference sequence). The CDR3 sequence: CAWSSALPDSYNEQFF. The CDR3 region has the DNA TGTGCCTGGAGTTCCGCTCTACCGGACTCCTACAATGAGCAGTTCTTC.